These 14 T cell receptor beta chains were all obtained from the same sample, sequenced in a study of cytomegalovirus exposure and HLA in healthy donors. The PCR employed 60 Vbeta primers together with 13 Jbeta primers. The table came from immunoSEQ multiplex PCR; TCRdb's copy has only in-frame clones and leaves some out. In all, the sample yields over 90,000 clones. The sequencing sample was made of PBMCs. These receptors were taken from a man aged 40-49 years in good health and CMV-seronegative.

V usage is TRBV4-3 and J usage is TRBJ2-7; 9 bases agree with TRBD1. V trimming: 4 bases; J trimming: 7 bases; junction bases outside the gene matches: 5. This CDR3 is built from 13 residues. Germline values: CDR1 LGHNA, CDR2 YSLEER. CDR3 in amino acids: CASSLNRGQEQYF. For the CDR3, the DNA is TGCGCCAGCAGCCTGAACAGGGGGCAAGAGCAGTACTTC.

The V and J genes are TRBV28 and TRBJ2-3; perhaps TRBD1 as D (5 bases). V lost 2 bases, J lost 2 bases, and 8 bases lay in between. The CDR3 sequence is 14 residues long. Per germline, CDR1 MDHEN and CDR2 SYDVKM. The CDR3 here is CASSLPDNTDTQYF. The CDR3 bases are TGTGCCAGCAGTTTACCGGACAACACAGATACGCAGTATTTT.

The genes are TRBV7-6 and TRBJ2-2; no firm D call. Between the trimmed V and J ends, which lost 4 bases and 6 bases, there was a span of 12 bases. This CDR3 is 14 amino acids long. From germline, CDR1 is SGHVS and CDR2 FNYEAQ. CDR3 in amino acids: CASSSSRSAGELFF. CDR3 bases: TGTGCCAGCAGCTCCTCGAGGAGCGCCGGGGAGCTGTTTTTT.

The J gene is TRBJ2-6, the V gene TRBV5-1; D is undetermined. Germline values: CDR1 SGHRS, CDR2 YFSETQ. CDR3 length: 14 amino acids. Trimming left V 4 bases short and J 0 bases short, with 5 bases between. The CDR3 is CASSADSGANVLTF. CDR3 in DNA: TGCGCCAGCAGCGCGGACTCTGGGGCCAACGTCCTGACTTTC.

The gene calls are TRBV28 and TRBJ2-7, with TRBD2 matching over 11 bases. The CDR3 is made up of 17 amino acids. Germline assignment: CDR1 MDHEN and CDR2 SYDVKM. Trimming cost V 6 bases and J 1 base; bases outside gene matches: 11. In DNA, the CDR3 is TGTGCCAGCAGCTGGGGACTAGCGGATAGCTCATCCTACGAGCAGTACTTC. Its protein is CASSWGLADSSSYEQYF.

The V call is TRBV19, the J call TRBJ1-5, with TRBD1 matching over 10 bases. The CDR3 runs 17 residues. Germline assignment: CDR1 LNHDA and CDR2 SQIVND (reference sequence). Unmatched junction bases numbered 12, after V lost 5 bases and J lost 5 bases. The CDR3 coding sequence is TGTGCCAGTAGTCCCCCCCGGGACAGGGGACGGCATCAGCCCCAGCATTTT. Translation: CASSPPRDRGRHQPQHF.

CDR3 protein: CASKTGINEKLFF. The DNA of the CDR3 is TGTGCCAGTAAGACAGGGATAAATGAAAAACTGTTTTTT. The chain joins TRBV6-1 to TRBJ1-4; 7 positions match TRBD1. The ends lost 9 bases at V and 5 bases at J; junction bases unmatched: 6. This CDR3 has 13 amino acids. Germline loops: CDR1 MNHNS, CDR2 SASEGT.

CDR3 nucleotides: TGTGCCAGCAGTTACTCAGCGGGGCAGGCACCCCTCCACTTT. It codes for CASSYSAGQAPLHF. The V gene is TRBV6-5, the J gene TRBJ1-6, with D perhaps TRBD1 (5 bases). V was trimmed by 0 bases and J by 11 bases, leaving 11 bases between them. This CDR3 is built from 14 residues. Germline V gene lookup returns CDR1 MNHEY and CDR2 SVGAGI.

The rearrangement joins TRBV27 to TRBJ2-7; D may be TRBD2 (6 bases). The CDR3 extends over 16 amino acids. Germline lookup yields CDR1 MNHEY and CDR2 SMNVEV (reference sequence). Trimming removed 8 bases from V and 6 bases from J, with 26 bases in between. Written as DNA, the CDR3 is TGTGCCAGCGGCAGACTTGGAGGGTCGGGCCTGGTCGAGCAGTACTTC. Encoded protein: CASGRLGGSGLVEQYF.

This rearrangement joins TRBV6-1 to TRBJ1-1; D possibly corresponds to TRBD1 (6 bases). The germline gives CDR1 MNHNS, CDR2 SASEGT. V lost 8 bases and J 4 bases, leaving 11 bases between the germline ends. The CDR3 loop spans 12 amino acids. The CDR3 spells CASRLQGTEAFF. The CDR3 DNA is TGTGCCAGCCGGCTACAGGGCACTGAAGCTTTCTTT.

V usage is TRBV7-8 and J usage is TRBJ2-7; 7 bases line up with TRBD1. The germline V gene has CDR1 SGHVS and CDR2 FQNEAQ. There are 14 residues in the CDR3. V was clipped by 5 bases and J by 3 bases; unmatched bases: 7. CDR3 residues: CASSQRQGFYEQYF. The CDR3 DNA follows: TGTGCCAGCAGCCAACGACAGGGTTTCTACGAGCAGTACTTC.

J is TRBJ1-1 and V is TRBV7-9; D unresolved. This CDR3 has 14 residues. Germline CDR1 is SEHNR and CDR2 is FQNEAQ (reference sequence). The ends were cut back, 1 base at V and 0 bases at J, with 6 bases in the middle. The CDR3 DNA sequence: TGTGCCAGCAGCTTAGGAGGGATGAACACTGAAGCTTTCTTT. As protein: CASSLGGMNTEAFF.

Concerning this clone: The junction does not match germline at one end; this may be a read error. This sequence joins TRBV25-1 and TRBJ1-2, with a tentative D call TRBD1 (5 bases). Germline CDR1 reads MGHDK; CDR2 reads SYGVNS. This CDR3 contains 13 residues. CDR3 sequence: CASSDGGAGGHTF. CDR3 DNA sequence: TGTGCCAGCAGTGATGGAGGGGCCGGTGGCCACACCTTC.

The rearrangement uses TRBV5-4 and TRBJ2-1, with TRBD2 identical over 14 bases. This CDR3 contains 15 residues. Germline CDR1 SGHNT, CDR2 YYREEE (reference sequence). V dropped 4 bases and J dropped 6; count of bases not matched to a gene: 3. CDR3 region: CASSRGLAGVNEQFF. The DNA of the CDR3 is TGTGCCAGCAGCCGGGGACTAGCGGGAGTCAATGAGCAGTTCTTC.